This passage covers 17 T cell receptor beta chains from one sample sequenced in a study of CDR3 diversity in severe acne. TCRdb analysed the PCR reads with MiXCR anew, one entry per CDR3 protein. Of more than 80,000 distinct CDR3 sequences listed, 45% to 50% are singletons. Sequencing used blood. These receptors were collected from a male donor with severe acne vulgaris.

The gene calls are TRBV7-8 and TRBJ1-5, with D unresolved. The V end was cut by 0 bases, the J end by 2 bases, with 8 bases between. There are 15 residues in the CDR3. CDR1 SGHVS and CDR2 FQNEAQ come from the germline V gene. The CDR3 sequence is CASSLALIGNQPQHF. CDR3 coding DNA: TGTGCCAGCAGCTTAGCGCTTATAGGCAATCAGCCCCAGCATTTT.

CDR3 amino acids: CASTEGYTGELFF. For the CDR3, the DNA is TGTGCCAGCACCGAAGGGTACACCGGGGAGCTGTTTTTT. The chain combines TRBV27 with TRBJ2-2; D gene ambiguous. CDR3 length: 13 residues. The germline V gene has CDR1 MNHEY and CDR2 SMNVEV (reference sequence). The ends were cut back, 7 bases at V and 3 bases at J, with 9 bases in the middle.

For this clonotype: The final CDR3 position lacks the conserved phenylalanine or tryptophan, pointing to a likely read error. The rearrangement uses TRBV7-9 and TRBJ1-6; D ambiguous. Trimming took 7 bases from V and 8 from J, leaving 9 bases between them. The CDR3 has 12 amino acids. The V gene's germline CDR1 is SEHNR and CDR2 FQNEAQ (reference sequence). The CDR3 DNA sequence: TGTGCCAGCATTGGGCTAGATTCACCCCTCCACTCT. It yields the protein CASIGLDSPLHS.

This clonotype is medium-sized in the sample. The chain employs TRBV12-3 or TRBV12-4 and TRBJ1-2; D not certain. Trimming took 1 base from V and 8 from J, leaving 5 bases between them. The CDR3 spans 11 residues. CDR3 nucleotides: TGTGCCAGCAGTTTAGGGGCGGGCTACACCTTC. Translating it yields CASSLGAGYTF.

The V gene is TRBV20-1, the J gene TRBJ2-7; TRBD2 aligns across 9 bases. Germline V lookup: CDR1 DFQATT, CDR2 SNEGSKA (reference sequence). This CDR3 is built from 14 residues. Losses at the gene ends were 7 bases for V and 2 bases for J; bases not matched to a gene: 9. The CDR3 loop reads CSVALTSGPYEQYF. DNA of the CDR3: TGCAGTGTTGCCTTGACTAGCGGACCCTACGAGCAGTACTTC.

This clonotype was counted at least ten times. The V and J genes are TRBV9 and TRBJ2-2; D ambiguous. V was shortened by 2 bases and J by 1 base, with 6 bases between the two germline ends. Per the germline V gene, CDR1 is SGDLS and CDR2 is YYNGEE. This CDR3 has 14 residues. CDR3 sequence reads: CASSVAGNTGELFF. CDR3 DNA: TGTGCCAGCAGCGTTGCAGGGAACACCGGGGAGCTGTTTTTT.

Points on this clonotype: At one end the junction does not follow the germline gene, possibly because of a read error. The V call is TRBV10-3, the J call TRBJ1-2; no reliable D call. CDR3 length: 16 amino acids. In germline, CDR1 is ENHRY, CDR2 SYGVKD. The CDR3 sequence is CASSEEKAGRIYGYTF. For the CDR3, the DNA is TGTGCCAGCAGTGAAGAAAAGGCAGGCAGGATCTATGGCTACACCTTC.

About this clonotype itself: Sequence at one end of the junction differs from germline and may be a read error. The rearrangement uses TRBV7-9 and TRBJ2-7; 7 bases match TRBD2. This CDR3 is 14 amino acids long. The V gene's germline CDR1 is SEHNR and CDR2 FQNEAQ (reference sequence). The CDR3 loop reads CASIPGLSQSNEQF. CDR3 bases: TGTGCCAGCATCCCGGGACTATCACAGTCCAATGAGCAGTTC.

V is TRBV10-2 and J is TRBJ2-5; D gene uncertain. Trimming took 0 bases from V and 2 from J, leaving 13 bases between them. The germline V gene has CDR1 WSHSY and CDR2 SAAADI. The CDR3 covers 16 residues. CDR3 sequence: CASSESSRTIQETQYF. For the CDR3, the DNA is TGCGCCAGCAGTGAGTCGAGTCGGACGATACAAGAGACCCAGTACTTC.

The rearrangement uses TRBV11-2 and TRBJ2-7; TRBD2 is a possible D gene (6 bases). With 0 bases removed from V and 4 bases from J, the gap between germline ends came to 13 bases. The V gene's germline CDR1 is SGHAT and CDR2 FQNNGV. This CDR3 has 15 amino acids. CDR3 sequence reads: CASSLEGAGNYEQYF. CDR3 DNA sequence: TGTGCCAGCAGCTTAGAAGGGGCGGGGAATTACGAGCAGTACTTC.

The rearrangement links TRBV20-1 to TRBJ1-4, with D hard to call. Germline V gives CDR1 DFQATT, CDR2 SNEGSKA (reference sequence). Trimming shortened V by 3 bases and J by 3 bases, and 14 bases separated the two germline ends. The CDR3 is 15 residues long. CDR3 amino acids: CSASLIGESNEKLFF. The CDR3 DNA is TGCAGTGCTAGTTTAATCGGGGAGTCTAATGAAAAACTGTTTTTT.

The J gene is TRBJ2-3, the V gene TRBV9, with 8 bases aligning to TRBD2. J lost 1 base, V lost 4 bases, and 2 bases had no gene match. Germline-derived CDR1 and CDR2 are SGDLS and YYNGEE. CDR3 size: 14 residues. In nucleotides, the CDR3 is TGTGCCAGCAGCCTTAGCGGGGGCACAGATACGCAGTATTTT. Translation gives CASSLSGGTDTQYF.

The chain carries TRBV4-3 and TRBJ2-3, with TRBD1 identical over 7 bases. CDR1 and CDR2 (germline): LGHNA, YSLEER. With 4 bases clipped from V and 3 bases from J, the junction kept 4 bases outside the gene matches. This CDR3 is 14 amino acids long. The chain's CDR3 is CASSPWTGTDTQYF. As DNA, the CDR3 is TGCGCCAGCAGCCCTTGGACAGGAACAGATACGCAGTATTTT.

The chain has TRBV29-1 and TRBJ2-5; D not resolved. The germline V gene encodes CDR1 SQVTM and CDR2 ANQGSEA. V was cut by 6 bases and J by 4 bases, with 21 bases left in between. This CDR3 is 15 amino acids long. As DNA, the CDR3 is TGCAGCGTCGCACCAAAAGCCAGGCCTCTAGAGACCCAGTACTTC. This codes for CSVAPKARPLETQYF.

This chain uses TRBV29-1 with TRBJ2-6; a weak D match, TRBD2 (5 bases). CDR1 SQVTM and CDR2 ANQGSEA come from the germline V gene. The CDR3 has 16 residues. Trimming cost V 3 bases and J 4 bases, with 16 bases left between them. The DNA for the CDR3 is TGCAGCGTTGAGACGACTATTATGGGCGGGGCCAACGTCCTGACTTTC. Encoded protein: CSVETTIMGGANVLTF.

CDR3 sequence (DNA): TGTGCCATCAGTGTCGGGGTGAGGGAAAATAATTCACCCCTCCACTTT. Its protein is CAISVGVRENNSPLHF. The rearrangement joins TRBV10-3 to TRBJ1-6; D ambiguous. V gave up 4 bases and J gave up 5 bases, with 15 bases separating them. Germline V gene sequence: CDR1 ENHRY, CDR2 SYGVKD. CDR3 length: 16 amino acids.

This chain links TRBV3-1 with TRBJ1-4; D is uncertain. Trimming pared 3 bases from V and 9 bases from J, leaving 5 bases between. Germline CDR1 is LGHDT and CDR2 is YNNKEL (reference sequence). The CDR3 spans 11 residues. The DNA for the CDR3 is TGTGCCAGCAGCCAGAGTCAAAAACTGTTTTTT. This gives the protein CASSQSQKLFF. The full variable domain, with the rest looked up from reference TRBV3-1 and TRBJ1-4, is DTAVSQTPKYLVTQMGNDKSIKCEQNLGHDTMYWYKQDSKKFLKIMFSYNNKELIINETVPNRFSPKSPDKAHLNLHINSLELGDSAVYFCASSQSQKLFFGSGTQLSVL.